Listed below are T cell receptor beta chains from one sample, sequenced in a study of blood T cells in healthy people across ages. TCRdb re-called the 5' RACE reads through MiXCR, storing one row per CDR3 protein. Altogether around 1.5 million distinct CDR3 sequences are present, 34% being singletons, with the ten largest covering approximately 11%. The source material was blood. All receptors come from a woman under 40 in good health. Each CDR3 is given with its conserved first and last residue. The order of the fields is clone size, D gene, CDR3 length, J gene, V gene, CDR3 protein, CDR3 DNA. The D gene is left open where the match is weak. Clone size is stated in some rows and not others, as once, few, many or a class when expanded.

>few|TRBD2|15|TRBJ2-5|TRBV20-1
CSARDGGAGQETQYF
TGCAGTGCTAGAGATGGAGGAGCGGGACAAGAGACCCAGTACTTC
>NA|NA|17|TRBJ1-6|TRBV9
CASSEGGGRGDNSPLHF
TGTGCCAGCAGCGAGGGGGGAGGCAGGGGAGACAATTCACCCCTCCACTTT
>NA|TRBD2|19|TRBJ2-1|TRBV20-1
CSATINSRTRGASYNEQFF
TGCAGTGCTACCATCAACTCCCGGACGCGGGGGGCATCCTACAATGAGCAGTTCTTC
>NA|NA|15|TRBJ1-3|TRBV6-6
CASSSPMGAGNTIYF
TGTGCCAGCAGTTCGCCGATGGGGGCTGGAAACACCATATATTTT
>few|NA|14|TRBJ1-4|TRBV29-1
CSASRGLTNEKLFF
TGCAGCGCCTCCAGGGGTTTAACTAATGAAAAACTGTTTTTT
>many|TRBD2|14|TRBJ2-1|TRBV27
CASSLGLADNEQFF
TGTGCCAGCAGTTTGGGACTAGCAGATAATGAGCAGTTCTTC
>NA|NA|11|TRBJ2-1|TRBV20-1
CSARDFPEQFF
TGCAGTGCTAGGGACTTTCCTGAGCAGTTCTTC
>few|TRBD1|14|TRBJ1-1|TRBV2
CASSEETGGTEAFF
TGTGCCAGCAGTGAGGAGACAGGGGGGACTGAAGCTTTCTTT
>NA|NA|16|TRBJ2-3|TRBV6-1
CASRQKAGQNTDTQYF
TGTGCCAGCAGGCAAAAGGCGGGACAGAACACAGATACGCAGTATTTT
>NA|NA|17|TRBJ1-6|TRBV7-3
CASSARHKHLYNSPLHF
TGTGCCAGCAGCGCCCGACACAAGCACCTCTATAATTCACCCCTCCACTTT
>NA|TRBD1|19|TRBJ2-7|TRBV5-1
CASSAQFRDSSRRSLEQYF
TGCGCCAGCAGCGCCCAATTCCGGGACAGCTCTCGGAGGTCGCTCGAGCAGTACTTC
>few|NA|15|TRBJ1-1|TRBV5-1
CASSLTQRGGTEAFF
TGCGCCAGCAGCTTGACACAGCGGGGGGGCACTGAAGCTTTCTTT
>few|NA|15|TRBJ2-1|TRBV9
CASSVGGLDYNEQFF
TGTGCCAGCAGCGTAGGAGGTCTGGACTACAATGAGCAGTTCTTC
>NA|TRBD2|13|TRBJ2-7|TRBV20-1
CSAKTSVSHEQYF
TGCAGTGCTAAGACTAGCGTCTCCCACGAGCAGTACTTC
>NA|TRBD1|15|TRBJ2-7|TRBV5-1
CASSLTDRVSYEQYF
TGCGCCAGCAGCCTGACCGACAGGGTTTCCTACGAGCAGTACTTC
>many|NA|16|TRBJ2-3|TRBV3-1
CASSTRRAQGTDTQYF
TGTGCCAGCAGCACCCGTCGCGCTCAAGGGACAGATACGCAGTATTTT
>few|NA|16|TRBJ2-5|TRBV6-5
CASSYLPAGPKETQYF
TGTGCCAGCAGTTACCTCCCGGCGGGTCCTAAAGAGACCCAGTACTTC
>NA|NA|14|TRBJ2-7|TRBV10-3
CAIGSPGNSYEQYF
TGTGCCATCGGGTCGCCCGGTAACTCCTACGAGCAGTACTTC
>NA|TRBD2|14|TRBJ2-5|TRBV9
CACSASGGIETQYF
TGTGCCTGCAGCGCGAGCGGGGGCATAGAGACCCAGTACTTC
>NA|TRBD1|16|TRBJ1-2|TRBV7-2
CASSPRTGGDNYGYTF
TGTGCCAGCAGCCCCAGGACAGGGGGCGATAACTATGGCTACACCTTC
>few|NA|18|TRBJ2-3|TRBV7-2
CASSLRLKGQGITDTQYF
TGTGCCAGCAGCTTACGCCTGAAGGGGCAGGGGATAACAGATACGCAGTATTTT
>many|NA|14|TRBJ2-1|TRBV5-1
CASSRGTQRNEQFF
TGCGCCAGCAGCCGAGGGACACAGAGGAATGAGCAGTTCTTC
>few|TRBD2|15|TRBJ2-2|TRBV10-1
CASRPGSGSNGELFF
TGCGCCAGCAGACCGGGAAGCGGGAGCAACGGGGAGCTGTTTTTT
>few|NA|14|TRBJ1-4|TRBV20-1
CSARVVREGRKLFF
TGTAGTGCTAGAGTTGTCAGGGAGGGGAGAAAACTGTTTTTT
>few|TRBD2|16|TRBJ2-3|TRBV3-1
CASSQDLTSGIDTQYF
TGTGCCAGCAGCCAAGATCTGACTAGCGGGATAGATACGCAGTATTTT
>few|NA|12|TRBJ1-5|TRBV20-1
CSASQGSQPQHF
TGCAGTGCTAGCCAGGGAAGTCAGCCCCAGCATTTT
>few|NA|17|TRBJ2-3|TRBV4-1
CASSQEELSGIRQTQYF
TGCGCCAGCAGCCAAGAAGAACTCTCAGGGATTCGCCAGACGCAGTATTTT
>NA|NA|17|TRBJ2-1|TRBV27
CASLTLMRGGSYNEQFF
TGTGCCAGCTTGACCCTGATGAGGGGGGGCTCCTACAATGAGCAGTTCTTC
>NA|TRBD1|14|TRBJ2-7|TRBV5-1
CASSPGQGGAEQYF
TGCGCCAGCAGCCCGGGACAGGGAGGAGCCGAGCAGTACTTC
>NA|NA|15|TRBJ2-6|TRBV9
CATSGWLSGANVLTF
TGTGCCACCAGCGGCTGGCTCTCTGGGGCCAACGTCCTGACTTTC
>NA|NA|14|TRBJ2-7|TRBV11-1
CASSFRENDYEQYF
TGTGCCAGCAGCTTTAGGGAGAATGACTACGAGCAGTACTTC
>NA|NA|16|TRBJ1-5|TRBV28
CASSLLSSGPNQPQHF
TGTGCCAGCAGTCTCTTATCGTCCGGGCCGAATCAGCCCCAGCATTTT
>few|NA|16|TRBJ2-3|TRBV6-2/TRBV6-3
CASSYSLSEITDTQYF
TGTGCCAGCAGTTACTCGCTTAGCGAAATCACAGATACGCAGTATTTT
>few|TRBD2|16|TRBJ2-7|TRBV11-2
CASSSGTSGASYEQYF
TGTGCCAGCAGCTCTGGGACTAGCGGGGCCTCCTACGAGCAGTACTTC
>NA|TRBD2|15|TRBJ2-7|TRBV5-5
CASSSPSGMFSEQYF
TGTGCCAGCAGCTCTCCGAGCGGGATGTTTTCCGAGCAGTACTTC
>few|NA|13|TRBJ2-1|TRBV11-1
CATQAGPYNEQFF
TGTGCCACCCAAGCGGGTCCCTACAATGAGCAGTTCTTC
>many|TRBD1|13|TRBJ2-3|TRBV20-1
CKAGQGSTDTQYF
TGCAAAGCCGGACAGGGAAGCACAGATACGCAGTATTTT
>NA|NA|13|TRBJ2-3|TRBV28
CASSFRQTDTQYF
TGTGCCAGCAGTTTTAGACAGACAGATACGCAGTATTTT
>NA|NA|15|TRBJ2-3|TRBV15
CATSIGGQSTDTQYF
TGTGCCACCAGCATTGGCGGACAGTCCACAGATACGCAGTATTTT